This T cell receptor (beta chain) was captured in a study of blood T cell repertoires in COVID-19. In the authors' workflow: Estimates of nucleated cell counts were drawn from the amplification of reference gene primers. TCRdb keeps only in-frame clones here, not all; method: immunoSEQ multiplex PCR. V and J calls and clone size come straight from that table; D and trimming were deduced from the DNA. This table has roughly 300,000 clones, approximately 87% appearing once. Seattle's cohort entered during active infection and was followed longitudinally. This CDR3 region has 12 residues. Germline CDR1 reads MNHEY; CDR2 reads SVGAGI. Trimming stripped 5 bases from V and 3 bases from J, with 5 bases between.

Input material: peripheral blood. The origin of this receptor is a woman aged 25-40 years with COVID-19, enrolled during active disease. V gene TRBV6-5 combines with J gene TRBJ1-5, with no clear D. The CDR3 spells CASSNINQPQHF. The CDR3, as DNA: TGTGCCAGCAGTAATATCAATCAGCCCCAGCATTTT.